Listed below are T cell receptor beta chains from one sample, sequenced in a study of cytomegalovirus exposure and HLA in healthy donors. Generated by immunoSEQ multiplex PCR, the TCRdb table keeps only in-frame clones and is missing some. The sample carries around 150,000 clones, 80% recorded once. Source material: PBMCs. The source is a man aged 40-49 years in good health and CMV-seropositive. The CDR3 runs from the conserved cysteine through the conserved F or W. D genes are given only for firm matches. The size field is filled for only some rows; it gives once, few, many or a size class.

-	-	14	TRBV4-1	TRBJ2-7	TGCGCCAGCAGCCTTGCCGAGGCGAGTACCGAGCAGTACTTC	CASSLAEASTEQYF
TRBD2	-	15	TRBV5-1	TRBJ2-5	TGCGCCAGCAGCTTGGGGTCCGACGGGGGGGAGACCCAGTACTTC	CASSLGSDGGETQYF
TRBD1	-	16	TRBV4-1	TRBJ1-4	TGCGCCAGCAGCCAAGTTGGGACAGGGGTCGGCGAAAAACTGTTTTTT	CASSQVGTGVGEKLFF
-	-	12	TRBV18	TRBJ2-7	TGTGCCAGCTCACTTACTAGCTACGAGCAGTACTTC	CASSLTSYEQYF
TRBD2	-	16	TRBV13	TRBJ2-1	TGTGCCAGCAGCTTAGAGGCTAGCGGAGCCTACAATGAGCAGTTCTTC	CASSLEASGAYNEQFF
-	-	13	TRBV5-1	TRBJ1-1	TGCGCCAGCAGCCCGGTCGTGAACACTGAAGCTTTCTTT	CASSPVVNTEAFF
-	-	12	TRBV6-5	TRBJ2-7	TGTGCCAGCAGTTACCTCGGACTCGAGCAGTACTTC	CASSYLGLEQYF
-	-	13	TRBV7-9	TRBJ1-1	TGTGCCAGCAGCTTTCTTGCCGAGAAAGAAGCTTTCTTT	CASSFLAEKEAFF
-	-	15	TRBV7-2	TRBJ2-3	TGTGCCAGCAGCTTAATCTTGGGGGCGGGAGATACGCAGTATTTT	CASSLILGAGDTQYF
-	-	14	TRBV14	TRBJ2-3	TGTGCCAGCAGCCAAGATATGAGGGCAGATACGCAGTATTTT	CASSQDMRADTQYF
-	-	15	TRBV5-6	TRBJ2-3	TGTGCCACCAGAGTTTGGGGCACCGCAACAGATACGCAGTATTTT	CATRVWGTATDTQYF
TRBD2	-	16	TRBV7-2	TRBJ2-1	TGTGCCAGCAGCTTAGGTCCTAGCGGGACCTACAATGAGCAGTTCTTC	CASSLGPSGTYNEQFF
-	few	16	TRBV5-6	TRBJ2-1	TGTGCCAGCAGCTTGATTCGCCTGAGCTCCTACAATGAGCAGTTCTTC	CASSLIRLSSYNEQFF
TRBD2	-	15	TRBV9	TRBJ2-3	TGTGCCAGCAGCCCCTCCGGGGGGGTCACAGATACGCAGTATTTT	CASSPSGGVTDTQYF
TRBD1	-	16	TRBV15	TRBJ2-5	TGTGCCACCAGCAGTGCGACAGGGGTTGGGCAAGAGACCCAGTACTTC	CATSSATGVGQETQYF
TRBD1	few	15	TRBV11-3	TRBJ1-1	TGTGCCAGCGGCGGGGACAGGGGGCTGAACACTGAAGCTTTCTTT	CASGGDRGLNTEAFF
TRBD1	few	15	TRBV15	TRBJ1-4	TGTGCCACCAGCGCGCGACAGGGGACTAATGAAAAACTGTTTTTT	CATSARQGTNEKLFF
-	-	16	TRBV7-9	TRBJ1-1	TGTGCCAGCAGCCCCATGACAGGTCTCGGAGGCACTGAAGCTTTCTTT	CASSPMTGLGGTEAFF
-	-	16	TRBV7-9	TRBJ1-1	TGTGCCAGCACCTTGGGAGGGGTTCAGATGAACACTGAAGCTTTCTTT	CASTLGGVQMNTEAFF
-	-	16	TRBV7-2	TRBJ2-3	TGTGCCAGCAGCTTACAGGGCCGTACATTCACAGATACGCAGTATTTT	CASSLQGRTFTDTQYF
TRBD1	-	15	TRBV6-1	TRBJ1-6	TGTGCCAGCAGTTCTACAGGGGTATTTGGTTCACCCCTCCACTTT	CASSSTGVFGSPLHF
-	-	14	TRBV2	TRBJ1-1	TGTGCCAGCAGGGTACAGAGTATGAACACTGAAGCTTTCTTT	CASRVQSMNTEAFF
-	-	16	TRBV6-5	TRBJ2-1	TGTGCCAGCAGTTACGCATTAGCCAGCTCCTACAATGAGCAGTTCTTC	CASSYALASSYNEQFF
-	-	14	TRBV30	TRBJ1-2	TGTGCCTGGAGTAGGGGTAGGAAGTTCTATGGCTACACCTTC	CAWSRGRKFYGYTF
-	-	14	TRBV7-2	TRBJ2-5	TGTGCCAGCAGCTTAGGCCCATCCAGAGAGACCCAGTACTTC	CASSLGPSRETQYF
-	-	13	TRBV27	TRBJ1-5	TGTGCCAGCAGTTTAGCCGTAGATCAGCCCCAGCATTTT	CASSLAVDQPQHF
-	-	15	TRBV7-9	TRBJ1-2	TGTGCCAGCAGCTTAGATGGGCGTCGGGAGGATGTTACCACCTTC	CASSLDGRREDVTTF
TRBD2	few	14	TRBV6-1	TRBJ2-1	TGTGCCACCAGCCGGGGGGGCTCCTACAATGAGCAGTTCTTC	CATSRGGSYNEQFF
TRBD2	-	18	TRBV5-1	TRBJ2-1	TGCGCCAGCAGCCCCGGGACTAGACGCCTGATCTCCTACAATGAGCAGTTCTTC	CASSPGTRRLISYNEQFF
TRBD1	-	15	TRBV7-7	TRBJ2-7	TGTGCTAGCAGCTTAGGGACAGGGTTGTCCTACGAGCAGTACTTC	CASSLGTGLSYEQYF
-	-	11	TRBV25-1	TRBJ2-5	TGTGCCAGCAGTGCACTCGGGACCCAGTACTTC	CASSALGTQYF
-	-	11	TRBV29-1	TRBJ2-1	TGCAGCGTGTCGGAGGGGAGCGCGTCAGTCTTC	CSVSEGSASVF
-	-	15	TRBV27	TRBJ2-5	TGTGCCAGCAGTCCCTTAAGGGACTCCCGAGAGACCCAGTACTTC	CASSPLRDSRETQYF
TRBD1	-	18	TRBV4-1	TRBJ1-3	TGCGCCAGCAGCCTAATCCGGGACAGGGTTGGAGAGGGAAACACCATATATTTT	CASSLIRDRVGEGNTIYF
TRBD1	-	18	TRBV25-1	TRBJ1-5	TGTGCCAGCAGTGAATTGGCAGGGGACAGGGTTTTGTATCAGCCCCAGCATTTT	CASSELAGDRVLYQPQHF
TRBD1	once	14	TRBV7-2	TRBJ1-2	TGTGCCAGCAGCATACAGGGGAGGAAGAATGGCTACACCTTC	CASSIQGRKNGYTF
TRBD1	-	14	TRBV4-1	TRBJ1-2	TGCGCCAGCAGCCCGGACAGGGAGAACTATGGCTACACCTTC	CASSPDRENYGYTF
-	-	15	TRBV4-2	TRBJ1-1	TGTGCCAGCAGCCAAGACAATGCCTTGAGCACTGAAGCTTTCTTT	CASSQDNALSTEAFF
-	-	13	TRBV19	TRBJ1-1	TGTGCCAGTAGTATGTGGTCCGGCACTGAAGCTTTCTTT	CASSMWSGTEAFF
-	-	13	TRBV30	TRBJ1-1	TGTGCCTGGAGCGTAACAGGGAGAACTGAAGCTTTCTTT	CAWSVTGRTEAFF
TRBD1	few	13	TRBV28	TRBJ1-1	TGTGCCAGCCGAGGGGGCTCGCGCACTGAAGCTTTCTTT	CASRGGSRTEAFF
TRBD1	-	15	TRBV28	TRBJ1-5	TGTGCCAGCAGCCCCTGGGGGACAGGAAATCAGCCCCAGCATTTT	CASSPWGTGNQPQHF
-	few	15	TRBV4-3	TRBJ1-6	TGCGCCAGCAGCCAAGATCTGGGCAGAAGGTCACCCCTCCACTTT	CASSQDLGRRSPLHF
TRBD1	-	19	TRBV7-3	TRBJ2-3	TGTGCCAGCAGCTTAGGCGGGGACAGGGGGCTTCGAGGGACAGATACGCAGTATTTT	CASSLGGDRGLRGTDTQYF
TRBD2	-	15	TRBV7-2	TRBJ2-7	TGTGCCAGCAGATTACGAACTAGCGGTACCTACGAGCAGTACTTC	CASRLRTSGTYEQYF
TRBD1	-	15	TRBV15	TRBJ1-2	TGTGCCACCAGCAGAGATCGGCAGGGGGCCTATGGCTACACCTTC	CATSRDRQGAYGYTF